This T cell receptor (beta chain) was obtained from a study of blood T cell repertoires in COVID-19. In germline, CDR1 is GTSNPN, CDR2 SVGIG (reference sequence). V was cut by 1 base and J by 4 bases, with 10 bases left in between. The CDR3 totals 13 residues. TCRdb's copy holds only in-frame clones and misses some; the assay was immunoSEQ multiplex PCR. The sample gives 150,000 to 200,000 clones, roughly 90% of which show up once; 2% to 2.5% is in the top ten. Recovered participants had two consecutive negative NP/OP PCR tests, healthcare professional clearance, or symptom resolution. The sequencing input was PBMCs or T cells enriched from blood (not recorded which). The receptor comes from a woman aged 25 to 39 who had recovered from COVID-19. V usage is TRBV30 and J usage is TRBJ1-2; D not resolved. In DNA, the CDR3 is TGTGCCTGGAGTGAGGCGGCAATCTATGGCTACACCTTC. Its protein product is CAWSEAAIYGYTF.